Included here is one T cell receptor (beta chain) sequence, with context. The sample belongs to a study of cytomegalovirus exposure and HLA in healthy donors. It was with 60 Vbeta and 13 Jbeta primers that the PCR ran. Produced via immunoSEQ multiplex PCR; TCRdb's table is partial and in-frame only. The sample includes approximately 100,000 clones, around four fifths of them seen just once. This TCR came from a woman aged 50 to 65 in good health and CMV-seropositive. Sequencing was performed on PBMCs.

The CDR3 sequence is CASSPAWTGSPLHF. The CDR3 nucleotides are TGTGCCAGCAGCCCCGCCTGGACAGGGTCTCCCCTCCACTTT. This rearrangement joins TRBV7-2 to TRBJ1-6, with 8 bases aligning to TRBD1. V was clipped by 5 bases and J by 13 bases; unmatched bases: 10. The CDR3 is 14 amino acids. Per germline, CDR1 SGHTA and CDR2 FQGNSA.